This T cell receptor beta chain was sequenced for a study of blood T cells in healthy people across ages (dated by TCRdb to about 2015). Some background on the complete study: In model experiments, template switching captured roughly one uniquely barcoded TCR beta cDNA molecule for every two T cells. Age-related changes in TCR beta repertoire diversity were measured in the study by deep sequencing normalized with unique cDNA molecular identifiers. The donors were divided into four age groups: young (average approximately 17 years), middle-aged (approximately 39), aged (approximately 62) and long-lived (roughly 82). To avoid experimental bias, donors of different ages were randomly spread across the sequencing lanes. Using the same blood draw, the study looked at two additional independent replicas of 1 million unique cDNA reads for two donors, one aged 18 to 30 and the other aged 80 or older. What the research found in general, with its limitations: Estimates of total diversity based on one million sequenced T cells were regarded as lower bounds and as underestimates. The percentage of naive T cells measured by flow cytometry correlated strongly with observed TCR beta diversity. Because the CMV infection status of the donors was unknown, age-related changes in expanded clonotypes may potentially have been confounded. Conclusive comparison of naive and antigen-experienced compartments was prevented by the profiling of bulk unsorted PBMCs. Observed TCR beta diversity per million T cells fell roughly linearly with age, and a significant reduction was already apparent by age around 40. Compared with the aged group, the long-lived group had more naive CD4+ T cells, fewer expanded clones and increased TCR diversity, suggesting age selection.

Donors were approximately 42 systemically healthy Caucasian individuals from Russia aged roughly 6 to 90 years. Roughly 10 milliliters of peripheral blood were drawn from each donor into EDTA-treated Vacutainer tubes. Ficoll-Paque density-gradient centrifugation was used to isolate PBMCs, with at least 7 million per sample. Trizol reagent was used to extract total RNA from PBMCs, with at least 5 micrograms per sample. For every donor, an aliquot of PBMCs went through flow cytometry to measure the percentages of naive CD45RAhigh/CD27high T cells. Library preparation used 5' RACE. Sequencing used an Illumina HiSeq 2500. A second PCR of about 6 to 12 cycles was run with a J-beta primer mix and a sample-barcoded 5' primer. Each TCR beta cDNA molecule received a unique molecular identifier from a template-switch 5' adaptor carrying 12 random nucleotides. Each sample yielded at least 2.5 million CDR3-containing paired-end reads. First-strand cDNA synthesis was performed from all RNA using the Mint cDNA synthesis kit, with priming by a TRBC-specific oligonucleotide. After uracil-DNA glycosylase treatment, a first 18-cycle PCR used universal primers M1SS and BC2_uni_R on all cDNA. From the authors' description of their analysis: Normalization of each sample was performed by random selection of 1 million high-quality reads, each carrying a distinct molecular identifier. Instead of being binned into consensus sequences, reads that shared molecular identifiers were thrown out. MiTCR, set to a Q25 quality threshold and the strictest error-elimination algorithm, was used for CDR3 identification, clonotype clustering and error correction. Lower-bound total TCR beta diversity was estimated with a nonparametric unseen species model using Euler transformation. The public reads were reanalyzed by TCRdb: fastp trimming at Q25, MiXCR alignment, in-frame beta chains only. When rows share a CDR3 protein, they turn into one entry using the most common DNA and genes. TCRdb's processing, not the authors' own work, is the source of the V and J calls. The sample includes nearly 1 million distinct CDR3 sequences, with about 53% observed a single time. The top ten hold over 20% of the sample.

As to this clonotype: No antigen is known for it. Base qualities are not at hand, and no much larger clone is one base apart.

From the germline V gene (reference sequence), CDR1 is LGHDT and CDR2 is YNNKEL. V is reduced by 4 bases and J by 4 bases, leaving a spacing of 13 bases between them. The CDR3 holds 14 amino acids from the cysteine to the phenylalanine. Only the CDR3 DNA is retained, 42 bases long and in frame from the first base. Sequences were obtained from blood. The sequence came from a woman aged 55-69 years in good health. The sequence joins TRBV3-1 to TRBJ1-2; confidence is insufficient to name the D gene. For the CDR3, the sequence is CASSPQQAFYGYTF. The DNA sequence is as follows: TGTGCCAGCAGCCCTCAGCAGGCGTTCTATGGCTACACCTTC.